This is a list of T cell receptor beta chains from one sample in a study of T cell clonotyping in hematopoietic cell transplantation. Assay used: immunoSEQ multiplex PCR; TCRdb lists only in-frame clones, some missing. The sample holds approximately 17,000 clones; about two thirds are singletons and the top ten take 7.5% to 10%. Sample: peripheral blood mononuclear cells. The receptors were gathered from a woman aged 60-70 years in good health. Some clones in this sample may be carry-over from other donors' samples. CDR3s include the opening cysteine and the closing phenylalanine or tryptophan. The D gene is left open where the match is weak. A clone size is listed for some rows: how often the clone was seen (once, few, many), or a class if it is expanded.

D	size	V	J	DNA	CDR3
TRBD1	NA	TRBV6-5	TRBJ1-2	TGTGCCAGCAGACCAGACAGGGTGGCCTATGGCTACACCTTC	CASRPDRVAYGYTF
NA	few	TRBV4-1	TRBJ1-2	TGCGCCAGCAGCGGGGTAGGACATTATGGCTACACCTTC	CASSGVGHYGYTF
TRBD2	NA	TRBV5-1	TRBJ2-3	TGCGCCAGCAGCTGGGGGACTAGCGGGAGCACAGATACGCAGTATTTT	CASSWGTSGSTDTQYF
TRBD1	NA	TRBV6-1	TRBJ1-2	TGTGCCAGCAGGTGGGGACAGACGAACTATGGCTACACCTTC	CASRWGQTNYGYTF
TRBD1	NA	TRBV5-1	TRBJ1-5	TGCGCCAGCAGCTCGGGACAGGGTAGCAATCAGCCCCAGCATTTT	CASSSGQGSNQPQHF
NA	NA	TRBV28	TRBJ1-3	TGTGCCAGCAGTTTAGCCGAGGGGAGGCCTGGAAACACCATATATTTT	CASSLAEGRPGNTIYF
NA	NA	TRBV25-1	TRBJ1-2	TGTGCCAGCAGTGAATCTACGGGGGCGCATGGCTACACCTTC	CASSESTGAHGYTF
TRBD1	few	TRBV7-9	TRBJ1-1	TGTGCCAGCAGCAACAGGGGACAGGGGTGGACCAACACTGAAGCTTTCTTT	CASSNRGQGWTNTEAFF
NA	few	TRBV27	TRBJ2-7	TGTGCCAGCAGTTTATCGTCCAGATCCTACGAGCAGTACTTC	CASSLSSRSYEQYF
NA	once	TRBV27	TRBJ1-2	TGTGCCAGCAGCATACGTCAGTCCGGGGGCGTCGGCTACACCTTC	CASSIRQSGGVGYTF